The 23 T cell receptor beta chains presented below share a single source sample, sequenced in a study of tumor and adjacent non-tumor tissue in lung cancer. RNA was extracted from bulk tissue without any cell sorting. A modified ARM-PCR protocol with three rounds of nested PCR amplified TCRbeta. From the multiplex PCR reads, TCRdb called clonotypes with MiXCR, one entry per CDR3 protein. The sample includes some 200,000 distinct CDR3 sequences, 60% to 75% of them seen just once. Sequences were obtained from lung tumor tissue. The source of these receptors is a man in his fifties or sixties with non-small cell lung cancer.

In this sample, this clonotype turned up a few times. A much larger clone differs from this one at a single base, so this may be a read error. The rearrangement joins TRBV20-1 to TRBJ1-6; D unclear. The CDR3 loop spans 14 amino acids. The germline CDR1 and CDR2 sequences are DFQATT and SNEGSKA (reference sequence). The CDR3 DNA reads TGCAGTGTTAGAGACGGACCAGGTGATTCACCCCTCCACTTT. Amino acids: CSVRDGPGDSPLHF.

The chain employs TRBV20-1 and TRBJ2-7, with TRBD2 matching 7 bases. Germline loops: CDR1 DFQATT, CDR2 SNEGSKA (reference sequence). V was clipped by 2 bases and J by 3 bases; unmatched bases: 7. The CDR3 is 14 amino acids. As DNA, the CDR3 is TGCAGTGCTAGAATGGGAGGGATGGGCTACGAGCAGTACTTC. Translating gives CSARMGGMGYEQYF.

The chain uses TRBV11-2 and TRBJ1-4; D is perhaps TRBD1 (5 bases). V was trimmed by 2 bases and J by 10 bases, leaving 23 bases between them. The germline V gene encodes CDR1 SGHAT and CDR2 FQNNGV. The CDR3 length is 17 residues. This chain's CDR3 is CASSLKMSGPHGRKLFF. The CDR3, as DNA: TGTGCCAGCAGCTTAAAGATGTCGGGACCCCACGGAAGAAAACTGTTTTTT.

For this clonotype: The conserved final phenylalanine or tryptophan is absent from the CDR3, which likely points to a read error. The chain has TRBV7-8 and TRBJ2-1; TRBD2 is a possible D gene (5 bases). CDR3 length: 13 amino acids. Germline V gene sequence: CDR1 SGHVS, CDR2 FQNEAQ. V lost 1 base, J lost 12 bases, and 13 bases lay in between. CDR3 sequence reads: CASSLGAARGQFY. CDR3 DNA: TGTGCCAGCAGCTTAGGGGCAGCCCGGGGGCAGTTCTAC.

As for this clonotype: Possible read error: a much larger clone is one base away. The chain employs TRBV29-1 and TRBJ1-1; 7 nucleotides match TRBD1. In germline, CDR1 is SQVTM, CDR2 ANQGSEA. The CDR3 is 13 amino acids. Trimming cost V 6 bases and J 5 bases; bases outside gene matches: 9. The CDR3 loop is CSVSDRRLTEAFF. The CDR3 bases are TGCAGCGTATCGGACAGGAGGCTTACTGAAGCTTTCTTT.

Note on this clonotype: This clone may be a read error of a much larger clone one base away. V gene TRBV6-6 combines with J gene TRBJ2-2; tentatively, D is TRBD2 (6 bases). V lost 4 bases and J 7 bases, leaving 16 bases between the germline ends. Germline V CDR1 and CDR2: MNHNY, SVGAGI (reference sequence). The CDR3 covers 15 residues. CDR3 region: CASSFPGLQCGELFF. The CDR3 DNA sequence: TGTGCCAGCAGTTTTCCGGGACTGCAGTGCGGGGAGCTGTTTTTT.

Remarks on this clonotype: At one end the junction does not follow the germline gene, possibly because of a read error. The chain has TRBV4-3 and TRBJ2-6; D call uncertain. The CDR3 runs 16 residues. Germline V gene data show CDR1 as LGHNA and CDR2 as YSLEER. In DNA, the CDR3 is TGCGCCAGCAGTCAAGAGGTGGTGTCTGGGACCAACGTCCTGACTTTC. Its translation is CASSQEVVSGTNVLTF.

By share, this clonotype counts as medium-sized (0.01 to 0.1%). The J gene is TRBJ2-2, the V gene TRBV6-6, with D uncertain. V lost 7 bases to trimming and J lost 4 bases, with 7 bases between them. The CDR3 contains 12 residues. From germline, CDR1 is MNHNY and CDR2 SVGAGI (reference sequence). The CDR3 DNA sequence: TGTGCCAGCACTGAACGCACCGGGGAGCTGTTTTTT. As protein: CASTERTGELFF.

In the case of this clonotype: This clone may be a read error of a much larger clone one base away. The V gene is TRBV20-1, the J gene TRBJ2-3, with 8 bases identical to TRBD1. CDR1 is DFQATT and CDR2 is SNEGSKA in the germline V gene (reference sequence). Trimming cost V 5 bases and J 2 bases; bases outside gene matches: 12. This CDR3 has 16 residues. CDR3 sequence: CSALQDRVAYTDTQYF. CDR3 bases: TGCAGTGCTCTGCAGGACAGGGTAGCCTACACAGATACGCAGTATTTT.

In regard to this clonotype: No conserved phenylalanine or tryptophan ends this CDR3, so it is likely a read error. The genes are TRBV11-1 and TRBJ2-2; D might be TRBD2 (6 bases). CDR3 size: 15 residues. Trimming pared 5 bases from V and 2 bases from J, leaving 12 bases between. Per the germline V gene, CDR1 is SGHAT and CDR2 is FQDESV (reference sequence). The CDR3 nucleotides are TGTGCCAGCAGCCAACTAGCTGGCAACACCGGGGAGCTGTTTTTA. Translated, it gives CASSQLAGNTGELFL.

Note on this clonotype: A much larger clone sits a single nucleotide away, making a read error possible. The V and J genes are TRBV28 and TRBJ1-4; D is undetermined. Germline V gene sequence: CDR1 MDHEN, CDR2 SYDVKM. V lost 5 bases and J lost 12, with 16 bases in between. The CDR3 totals 13 residues. For the CDR3, the DNA is TGTGCCAGCAGTCCTCAACTTTACGAAGAACTGTTTTTT. Translation gives CASSPQLYEELFF. The full variable domain, rest sourced from reference TRBV28 and TRBJ1-4, is DVKVTQSSRYLVKRTGEKVFLECVQDMDHENMFWYRQDPGLGLRLIYFSYDVKMKEKGDIPEGYSVSREKKERFSLILESASTNQTSMYLCASSPQLYEELFFGSGTQLSVL.

Points on this clonotype: A much bigger clone sits one base away, suggesting this may be a read error. The chain combines TRBV20-1 with TRBJ2-1; TRBD2 agrees at 12 bases. The CDR3 runs 14 residues. Germline V gives CDR1 DFQATT, CDR2 SNEGSKA (reference sequence). CDR3 residues: CGAATSGGINEQFF. CDR3 DNA sequence: TGCGGTGCTGCTACTAGCGGGGGGATTAATGAGCAGTTCTTC.

This clonotype was seen a handful of times. The junction differs from germline at one of its ends, possibly a read error. The chain employs TRBV6-5 and TRBJ1-1; no firm D call. This CDR3 spans 15 amino acids. Germline CDR1 reads MNHEY; CDR2 reads SVGAGI. The CDR3 loop is CANSYSILGRTEAFF. CDR3 nucleotides: TGTGCCAACAGTTACTCGATTCTGGGGAGGACTGAAGCTTTCTTT.

The CDR3 is CASSSSTLDYTF. For the CDR3, the DNA is TGTGCCAGCAGCTCCTCAACGCTGGACTACACCTTC. The J gene is TRBJ1-2, the V gene TRBV7-9, with no clear D. Trimming stripped 4 bases from V and 10 bases from J, with 13 bases between. This CDR3 comprises 12 residues. The germline V gene has CDR1 SEHNR and CDR2 FQNEAQ (reference sequence).

Many counts were recorded for this clonotype. V gene TRBV20-1 combines with J gene TRBJ2-5; 7 nucleotides align to TRBD1. Germline V CDR1 and CDR2: DFQATT, SNEGSKA (reference sequence). Trimming removed 1 base from V and 5 bases from J; junction bases left unmatched: 4. The CDR3 length is 13 residues. The CDR3 sequence is CSARGQGWETQYF. Written as DNA, the CDR3 is TGCAGTGCTAGAGGACAGGGTTGGGAGACCCAGTACTTC.

This clonotype was observed at least ten times. The V gene is TRBV20-1, the J gene TRBJ2-7, with D possibly being TRBD1 or TRBD2 (5 bases each). CDR1 is DFQATT, CDR2 SNEGSKA, per germline (reference sequence). With 0 bases removed from V and 1 base from J, the gap between germline ends came to 13 bases. CDR3 length: 15 amino acids. CDR3 sequence (DNA): TGCAGTGCTAGAGATGGGGACGGCAGATCCTACGAGCAGTACTTC. It is translated as CSARDGDGRSYEQYF.

Concerning this clonotype itself: A read error is possible here, since a much larger clone lies one base away. The V and J genes are TRBV20-1 and TRBJ1-4; 9 bases map to TRBD1. In germline, CDR1 is DFQATT, CDR2 SNEGSKA (reference sequence). The CDR3 totals 14 residues. J was trimmed by 8 bases and V by 6 bases; bases with no gene match: 10. CDR3 protein: CSATTGGIREKLFF. CDR3 bases: TGCAGTGCGACCACAGGGGGCATTAGGGAAAAACTGTTTTTT.

A few counts support this clonotype. This rearrangement joins TRBV30 to TRBJ2-7; 9 positions agree with TRBD2. The CDR3 has 14 amino acids. The V segment lost 1 base and the J segment 4 bases; nucleotides outside the gene matches: 5. Germline-derived CDR1 and CDR2 are GTSNPN and SVGIG (reference sequence). The DNA of the CDR3 is TGTGCCTGGAGTGCGTTGGGACTAGCATACGAGCAGTACTTC. Amino acid sequence: CAWSALGLAYEQYF.

This chain uses TRBV19 with TRBJ2-1; 10 bases fit TRBD1. The V segment lost 7 bases and the J segment 9 bases; nucleotides outside the gene matches: 6. The CDR3 sequence is 13 residues long. Germline values: CDR1 LNHDA, CDR2 SQIVND (reference sequence). The CDR3 protein is CASNRDRGGEQFF. The CDR3 region has the DNA TGTGCCAGTAACCGGGACAGGGGTGGTGAGCAGTTCTTC.

The chain links TRBV7-9 to TRBJ2-1; D possibly matches TRBD1 or TRBD2 (5 bases each). CDR3 length: 16 residues. V lost 6 bases to trimming and J lost 0 bases, with 15 bases between them. Germline V gene sequence: CDR1 SEHNR, CDR2 FQNEAQ (reference sequence). CDR3 amino acids: CASSSRDRSSYNEQFF. The CDR3, as DNA: TGTGCCAGCAGTTCCAGGGACCGGAGCTCCTACAATGAGCAGTTCTTC. Using reference TRBV7-9 and TRBJ2-1 for the parts outside the CDR3, the full variable domain is DTGVSQNPRHKITKRGQNVTFRCDPISEHNRLYWYRQTLGQGPEFLTYFQNEAQLEKSRLLSDRFSAERPKGSFSTLEIQRTEQGDSAMYLCASSSRDRSSYNEQFFGPGTRLTVL.

The chain couples TRBV5-1 to TRBJ2-6, with a tentative D call TRBD2 (6 bases). Germline V gives CDR1 SGHRS, CDR2 YFSETQ. The CDR3 length is 16 residues. V was shortened by 4 bases and J by 4 bases, with 15 bases between the two germline ends. The DNA of the CDR3 is TGCGCCAGCAGCGGAGGGACGCGGGACGGGGCCAACGTCCTGACTTTC. It yields the protein CASSGGTRDGANVLTF.

V gene TRBV6-2 or TRBV6-3 combines with J gene TRBJ2-5; D ambiguous. The CDR3 sequence is 15 residues long. Germline V gene data show CDR1 as MNHEY and CDR2 as SVGEGT. Trimming stripped 0 bases from V and 11 bases from J, with 19 bases between. As DNA, the CDR3 is TGTGCCAGCAGTTACTCGAGTTCAGGCTCGGATACGCAGTACTTC. Translated: CASSYSSSGSDTQYF.

The table lists this clonotype with a count of one. The rearrangement uses TRBV7-2 and TRBJ2-2; unclear D gene. This CDR3 is built from 13 residues. V was pared by 1 base and J by 9 bases, with 9 bases between. In germline, CDR1 is SGHTA, CDR2 FQGNSA. The CDR3 spells CTSSLEYRRELFF. The CDR3 nucleotides read TGTACCAGCAGCTTAGAATATAGAAGGGAGCTGTTTTTT.